This T cell receptor (beta chain) is drawn from a study of blood T cell repertoires in COVID-19. Study-level information: PBMCs, B-cell-depleted T cells, or T cells provided the cDNA or gDNA that made up the material.

Trimming cost V 4 bases and J 1 base, with 13 bases left between them. Germline loops: CDR1 SGHAT, CDR2 FQNNGV. The CDR3 covers 15 residues. Under the authors' procedure: How many nucleated cells were present was estimated from reference gene primer amplification. Some clones are missing from TCRdb's copy, which holds only in-frame ones; the method was immunoSEQ multiplex PCR. V and J calls plus clone size are reproduced from that table; the DNA served to infer D and trimming. The data hold roughly 50,000 clones, with approximately 80% observed a single time. The specimen was peripheral blood. The chain links TRBV11-2 to TRBJ1-1; tentatively, D is TRBD1 (6 bases). The sequence was collected from a human donor with active or convalescent COVID-19. The donor label of this sample is uncertain. DNA of the CDR3: TGTGCCAGCAGCTCCCAGATCAGGGGGAACACTGAAGCTTTCTTT. It encodes CASSSQIRGNTEAFF.